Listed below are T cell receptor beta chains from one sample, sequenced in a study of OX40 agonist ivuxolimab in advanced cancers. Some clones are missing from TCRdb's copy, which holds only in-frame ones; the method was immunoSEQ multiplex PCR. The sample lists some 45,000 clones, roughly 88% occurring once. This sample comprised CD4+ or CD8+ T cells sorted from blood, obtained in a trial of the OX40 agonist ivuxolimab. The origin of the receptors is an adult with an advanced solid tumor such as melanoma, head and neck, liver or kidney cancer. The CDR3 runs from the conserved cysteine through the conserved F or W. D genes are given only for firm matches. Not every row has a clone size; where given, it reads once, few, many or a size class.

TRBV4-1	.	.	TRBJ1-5	CASSQEGRRDQPQHF	TGCGCCAGCAGCCAAGAAGGTCGTCGCGATCAGCCCCAGCATTTT
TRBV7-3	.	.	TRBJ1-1	CASSLRGGGNTEAFF	TGTGCCAGCAGCTTAAGAGGCGGGGGGAACACTGAAGCTTTCTTT
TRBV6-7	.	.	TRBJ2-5	CASQLGRSQETQYF	TGTGCCAGCCAACTGGGACGGAGCCAAGAGACCCAGTACTTC
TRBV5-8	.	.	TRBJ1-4	CASSSHEKLFF	TGTGCCAGCAGCTCACATGAAAAACTGTTTTTT
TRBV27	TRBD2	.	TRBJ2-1	CASNPSGSSYNEQFF	TGTGCCAGCAACCCTAGCGGAAGCTCCTACAATGAGCAGTTCTTC
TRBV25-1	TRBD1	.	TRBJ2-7	CASSWTGGNEQYF	TGTGCCAGCAGCTGGACAGGGGGGAACGAGCAGTACTTC
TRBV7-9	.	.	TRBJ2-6	CASSSAGDSGANVLTF	TGTGCCAGCAGCAGTGCAGGGGACTCTGGGGCCAACGTCCTGACTTTC
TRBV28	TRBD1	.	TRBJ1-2	CASTQSPGQALNYGYTF	TGTGCCAGCACCCAATCTCCGGGACAGGCCCTTAACTATGGCTACACCTTC
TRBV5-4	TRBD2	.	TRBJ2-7	CASTLEREGGYEQYF	TGTGCCAGCACCTTAGAGCGGGAGGGAGGATACGAGCAGTACTTC
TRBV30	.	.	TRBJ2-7	CAWSVGYEQYF	TGTGCCTGGAGTGTAGGGTACGAGCAGTACTTC
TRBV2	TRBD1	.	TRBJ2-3	CASSEGTGGLDTQYF	TGTGCCAGCAGTGAAGGGACAGGGGGCTTGGATACGCAGTATTTT
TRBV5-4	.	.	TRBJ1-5	CASSSGQPAYQPQHF	TGTGCCAGCAGCTCTGGACAGCCTGCGTATCAGCCCCAGCATTTT
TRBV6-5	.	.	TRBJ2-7	CAAGNSYEQYF	TGTGCCGCAGGGAACTCCTACGAGCAGTACTTC
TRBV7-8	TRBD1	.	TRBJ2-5	CASSLETGKVETQYF	TGTGCCAGCAGCTTAGAGACAGGGAAGGTTGAGACCCAGTACTTC
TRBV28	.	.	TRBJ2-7	CASSFGYEQYF	TGTGCCAGCAGTTTTGGGTACGAGCAGTACTTC
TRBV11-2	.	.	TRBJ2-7	CASSPLWGESYEQYF	TGTGCCAGCAGCCCCCTTTGGGGGGAATCCTACGAGCAGTACTTC
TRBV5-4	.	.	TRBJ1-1	CASEGLNTEAFF	TGTGCCAGCGAGGGCCTGAACACTGAAGCTTTCTTT
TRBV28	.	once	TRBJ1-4	CASSFLVGRNEKLFF	TGTGCCAGCAGCTTCCTCGTAGGCCGGAATGAAAAACTGTTTTTT
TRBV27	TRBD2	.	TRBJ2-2	CASSFSSGGAGELFF	TGTGCCAGCAGTTTTTCTAGCGGGGGGGCCGGGGAGCTGTTTTTT
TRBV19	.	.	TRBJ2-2	CASSNTGELFF	TGTGCCAGTAGTAACACCGGGGAGCTGTTTTTT
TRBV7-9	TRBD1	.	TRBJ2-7	CASSTPGQPTQQYF	TGTGCCAGCAGCACACCGGGACAGCCTACGCAGCAGTACTTC
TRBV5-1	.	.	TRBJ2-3	CASRPAAGTDTQYF	TGCGCCAGCAGACCCGCCGCAGGCACAGATACGCAGTATTTT
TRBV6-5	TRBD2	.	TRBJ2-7	CASSSGSTYEQYF	TGTGCCAGCAGTAGCGGGAGTACCTACGAGCAGTACTTC
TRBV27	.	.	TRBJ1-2	CASSYTTGTFYGYTF	TGTGCCAGCAGCTATACTACCGGGACATTCTATGGCTACACCTTC
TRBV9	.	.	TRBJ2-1	CASSVEPSGALWNEQFF	TGTGCCAGCAGCGTAGAGCCCAGCGGAGCCCTCTGGAATGAGCAGTTCTTC
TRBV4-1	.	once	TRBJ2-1	CASSQDPPGDYNEQFF	TGCGCCAGCAGCCAAGATCCGCCAGGGGATTACAATGAGCAGTTCTTC
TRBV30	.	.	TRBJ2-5	CAWSDPDRLQETQYF	TGTGCCTGGAGTGACCCCGACAGATTACAAGAGACCCAGTACTTC
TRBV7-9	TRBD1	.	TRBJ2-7	CASSYSYRGPYEQYF	TGTGCCAGCAGCTACAGTTACAGGGGGCCCTACGAGCAGTACTTC
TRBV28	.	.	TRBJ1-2	CASSFPPNLNYGYTF	TGTGCCAGCAGTTTCCCCCCAAATTTAAACTATGGCTACACCTTC
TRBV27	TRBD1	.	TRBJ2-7	CASSDRGPYEQYF	TGTGCCAGCAGCGACAGGGGGCCCTACGAGCAGTACTTC
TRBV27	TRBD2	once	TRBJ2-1	CASSPPRLAGGPHEQFF	TGTGCCAGCAGTCCACCCCGACTAGCGGGGGGCCCCCATGAGCAGTTCTTC
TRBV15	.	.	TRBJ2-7	CATSREGGAEPEQYF	TGTGCCACCAGCAGAGAAGGGGGGGCGGAGCCCGAGCAGTACTTC
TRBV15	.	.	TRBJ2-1	CATSRDRGGTYNEQFF	TGTGCCACCAGCAGAGATCGCGGCGGGACTTACAATGAGCAGTTCTTC
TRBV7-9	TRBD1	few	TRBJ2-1	CASSSLWDRSNEQFF	TGTGCCAGCAGCTCCCTTTGGGACAGGTCGAATGAGCAGTTCTTC
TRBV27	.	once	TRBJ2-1	CASSSSGEQFF	TGTGCCAGCAGTTCCAGCGGAGAGCAGTTCTTC
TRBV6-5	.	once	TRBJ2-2	CASRPPAGELFF	TGTGCCAGCAGACCACCGGCCGGGGAGCTGTTTTTT
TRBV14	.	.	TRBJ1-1	CASSQLADIAEAFF	TGTGCCAGCAGCCAACTTGCAGATATCGCTGAAGCTTTCTTT
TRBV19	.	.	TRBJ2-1	CASSIDGGREQFF	TGTGCCAGTAGTATAGATGGGGGGCGGGAGCAGTTCTTC
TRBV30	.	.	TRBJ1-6	CARRIVGTLHF	TGTGCCCGGAGGATAGTAGGGACCCTCCACTTT
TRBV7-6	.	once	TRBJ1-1	CASSLVFGEGGAFF	TGTGCCAGCAGCTTAGTATTCGGGGAGGGAGGGGCTTTCTTT
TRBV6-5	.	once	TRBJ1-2	CASSQGRVYGYTF	TGTGCCAGCAGCCAAGGACGGGTTTATGGCTACACCTTC